This TCR beta chain was profiled in a study of shared clonotypes between healthy human individuals. V was shortened by 0 bases and J by 4 bases, with 2 bases between the two germline ends. The length of the CDR3 is 11 residues. Germline assignment: CDR1 SGHNT and CDR2 YYREEE (reference sequence). Generated by immunoSEQ multiplex PCR, the TCRdb table keeps only in-frame clones and is missing some. Found here are fewer than 3 million clones, around 92% of them singletons; the top ten hold around 0.4%. Remarks on this clone: Its antigen is undetermined. Other DNA sequences in this specimen translate into the identical CDR3.

Study-level findings and limits: It was only blood that was sampled, and tissue repertoires likely differ. Represented genetic and exposure-history diversity was restricted by having few donors. Clonotypes shared by all four sorted-subset donors had higher generation probabilities than non-shared clonotypes. Rarefaction exposed incomplete sorted-subset sequencing despite large depth.

The specimen was naive CD4+ T cells from PBMCs. Specified subset: CD45RA+ positively selected. This TCR derives from a man between 18 and 35 years old in good health. Some clones in this sample may be carry-over from other donors' samples. V usage is TRBV5-4 and J usage is TRBJ2-7; D call uncertain. The CDR3 spells CASSLEYEQYF. CDR3 bases: TGTGCCAGCAGCTTGGAGTACGAGCAGTACTTC.